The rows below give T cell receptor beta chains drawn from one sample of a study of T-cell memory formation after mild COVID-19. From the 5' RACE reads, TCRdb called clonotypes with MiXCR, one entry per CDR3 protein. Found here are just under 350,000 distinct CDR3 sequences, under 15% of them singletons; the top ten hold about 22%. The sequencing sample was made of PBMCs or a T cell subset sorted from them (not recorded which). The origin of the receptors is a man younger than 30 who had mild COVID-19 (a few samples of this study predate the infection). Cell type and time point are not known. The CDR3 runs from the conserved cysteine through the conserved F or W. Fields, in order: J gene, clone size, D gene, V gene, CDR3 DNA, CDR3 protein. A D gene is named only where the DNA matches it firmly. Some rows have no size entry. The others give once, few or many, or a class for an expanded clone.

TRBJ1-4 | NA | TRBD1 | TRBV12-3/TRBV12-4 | TGTGCCAGCAGTCGACAGGGGGCCTATGAAAAACTGTTTTTT | CASSRQGAYEKLFF
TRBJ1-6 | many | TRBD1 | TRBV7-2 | TGTGCCAGCAGCACCGGGACAGGGGGCTCACCCCTCCACTTT | CASSTGTGGSPLHF
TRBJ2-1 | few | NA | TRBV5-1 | TGCGCCAGCAGCGACCGGGGTGACGGGTTTGAGCAGTTCTTC | CASSDRGDGFEQFF
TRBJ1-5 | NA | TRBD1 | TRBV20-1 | TGCAGTGCTAGACGAGGACAGGGCCAGCCCCAGCATTTT | CSARRGQGQPQHF
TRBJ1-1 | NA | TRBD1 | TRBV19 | TGTGCCAGTCGACAGGGTGGCGCTGAAGCTTTCTTT | CASRQGGAEAFF
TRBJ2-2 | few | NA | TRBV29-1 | TGCAGCGTTGGCCCCTCGAACACCGGGGAGCTGTTTTTT | CSVGPSNTGELFF
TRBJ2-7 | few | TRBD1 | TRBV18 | TGTGCCAGCTCACCGTGGGACAGGGGCTATTCGTACTTC | CASSPWDRGYSYF
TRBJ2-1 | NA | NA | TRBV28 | TGTGCCAGCACCTCGAAGGTGGGGACAAGATACAATGAGCAGTTCTTC | CASTSKVGTRYNEQFF
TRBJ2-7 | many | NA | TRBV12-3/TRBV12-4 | TGTGCCAGCAGCTCCCTTTACGAGCAGTACTTC | CASSSLYEQYF
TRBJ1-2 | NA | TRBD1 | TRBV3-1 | TGTGCCAGCAGCACGACAGGGGCCGCAGCAAACTATGGCTACACCTTC | CASSTTGAAANYGYTF
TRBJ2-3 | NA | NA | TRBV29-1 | TGCAGCGTTGAAGATCGGCAGGAAGCAACTAGCACAGATACGCAGTATTTT | CSVEDRQEATSTDTQYF
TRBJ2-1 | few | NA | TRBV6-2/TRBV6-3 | TGTGCCAGCAGTTACCTGTATTTGGGCCCCGACAATGAGCAGTTCTTC | CASSYLYLGPDNEQFF
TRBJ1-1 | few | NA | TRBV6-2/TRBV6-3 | TGTGCCAGCCGGGACTCCGAAGCTTTCTTT | CASRDSEAFF